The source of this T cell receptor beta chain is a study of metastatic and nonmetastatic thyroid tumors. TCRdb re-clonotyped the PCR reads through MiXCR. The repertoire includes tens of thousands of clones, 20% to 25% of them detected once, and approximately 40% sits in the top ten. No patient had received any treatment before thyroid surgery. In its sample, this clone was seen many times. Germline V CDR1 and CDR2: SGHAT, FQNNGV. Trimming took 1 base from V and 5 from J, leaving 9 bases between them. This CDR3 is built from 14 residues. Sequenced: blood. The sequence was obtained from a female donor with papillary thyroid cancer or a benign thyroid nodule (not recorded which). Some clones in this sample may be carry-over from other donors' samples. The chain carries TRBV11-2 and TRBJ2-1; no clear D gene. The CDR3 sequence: CASSLGWSNNEQFF. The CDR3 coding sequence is TGTGCCAGCAGCTTAGGTTGGAGCAACAATGAGCAGTTCTTC. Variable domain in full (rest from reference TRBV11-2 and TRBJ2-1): EAGVAQSPRYKIIEKRQSVAFWCNPISGHATLYWYQQILGQGPKLLIQFQNNGVVDDSQLPKDRFSAERLKGVDSTLKIQPAKLEDSAVYLCASSLGWSNNEQFFGPGTRLTVL.